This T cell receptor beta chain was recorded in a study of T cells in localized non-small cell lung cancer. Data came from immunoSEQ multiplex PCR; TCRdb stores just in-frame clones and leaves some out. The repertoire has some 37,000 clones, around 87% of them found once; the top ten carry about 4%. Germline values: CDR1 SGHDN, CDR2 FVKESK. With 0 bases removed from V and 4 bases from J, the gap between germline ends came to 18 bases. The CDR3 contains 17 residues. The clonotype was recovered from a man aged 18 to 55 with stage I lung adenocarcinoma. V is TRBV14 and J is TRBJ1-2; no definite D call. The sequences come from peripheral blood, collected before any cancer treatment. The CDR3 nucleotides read TGTGCCAGCAGCCAAGATTTGGATGAGTGGTCTTTCTATGGCTACACCTTC. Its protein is CASSQDLDEWSFYGYTF.